The T cell receptor beta chain described here comes from a study of technical replicates of blood from a few donors (dated by TCRdb to about 2017). The CDR1 and CDR2 encoded by the germline V gene are LGHNT and FRNRAP. Here V drops 2 bases and J drops 3 bases, and the junction holds 7 bases not matched to any gene. Counted from cysteine to phenylalanine, this CDR3 has 15 amino acids. Here the CDR3 DNA is all that survives: 45 bases in frame from base 1. Library method: the immunoSEQ multiplex PCR assay. TCRdb took over this immuneACCESS table, retaining in-frame rearrangements with V and J assigned. Such tables are incomplete; in checked studies, under half of the missing clones stem from an unresolved V gene, and the remainder is unexplained. This sample has about 81,000 clones in its table, and about 94% of those were observed once. The ten largest clones add up to 0.36% of the sample. With respect to this clone: Its recognized antigen is unknown. Qualities for individual bases were not recorded, and no much larger clone is one base off.

This clonotype originated in a human donor in good health. The source material was T cells isolated from PBMCs. The chain joins TRBV12-5 to TRBJ2-7; the junction holds 7 bases that match TRBD1. CDR3 sequence: CASGLWDSVNYEQYF. The DNA sequence reads TGTGCTAGTGGTTTGTGGGACAGCGTGAACTACGAGCAGTACTTC.